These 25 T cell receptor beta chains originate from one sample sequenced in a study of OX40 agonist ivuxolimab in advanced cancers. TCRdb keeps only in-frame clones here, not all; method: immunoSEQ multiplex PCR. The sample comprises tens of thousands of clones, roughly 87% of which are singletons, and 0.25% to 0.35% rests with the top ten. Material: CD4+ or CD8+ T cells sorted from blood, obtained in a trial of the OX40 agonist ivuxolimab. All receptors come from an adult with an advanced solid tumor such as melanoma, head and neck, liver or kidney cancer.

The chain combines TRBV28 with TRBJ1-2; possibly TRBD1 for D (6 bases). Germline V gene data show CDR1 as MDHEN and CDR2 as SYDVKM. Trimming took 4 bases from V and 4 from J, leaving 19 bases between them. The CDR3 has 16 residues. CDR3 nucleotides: TGTGCCAGCAGTTCCCTGGGGGGGCCGAGGGTCTATGGCTACACCTTC. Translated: CASSSLGGPRVYGYTF.

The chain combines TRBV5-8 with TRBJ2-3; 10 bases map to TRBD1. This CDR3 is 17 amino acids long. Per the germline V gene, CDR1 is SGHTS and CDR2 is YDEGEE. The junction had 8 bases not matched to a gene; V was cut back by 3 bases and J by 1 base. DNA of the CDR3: TGTGCCAGCAGCTCCGGGACAGGGGATGCGGGCACAGATACGCAGTATTTT. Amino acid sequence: CASSSGTGDAGTDTQYF.

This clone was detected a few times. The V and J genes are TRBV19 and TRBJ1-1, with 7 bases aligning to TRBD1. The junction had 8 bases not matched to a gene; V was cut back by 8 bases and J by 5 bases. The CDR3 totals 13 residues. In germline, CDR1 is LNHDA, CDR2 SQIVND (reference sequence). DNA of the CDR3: TGTGCCAGTTGTCAGACAGGGCAAACTGAAGCTTTCTTT. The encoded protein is CASCQTGQTEAFF.

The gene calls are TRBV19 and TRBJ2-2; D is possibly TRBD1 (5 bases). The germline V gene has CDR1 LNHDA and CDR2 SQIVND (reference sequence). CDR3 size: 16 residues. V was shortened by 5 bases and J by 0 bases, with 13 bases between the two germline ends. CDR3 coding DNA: TGTGCCAGTAGTGGCAGGGATCCCGCGAACACCGGGGAGCTGTTTTTT. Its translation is CASSGRDPANTGELFF. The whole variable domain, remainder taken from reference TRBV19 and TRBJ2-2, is DGGITQSPKYLFRKEGQNVTLSCEQNLNHDAMYWYRQDPGQGLRLIYYSQIVNDFQKGDIAEGYSVSREKKESFPLTVTSAQKNPTAFYLCASSGRDPANTGELFFGEGSRLTVL.

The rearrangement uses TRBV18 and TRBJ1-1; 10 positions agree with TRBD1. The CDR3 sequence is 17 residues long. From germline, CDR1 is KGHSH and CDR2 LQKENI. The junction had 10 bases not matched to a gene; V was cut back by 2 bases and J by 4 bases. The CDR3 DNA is TGTGCCAGCTCACCAGTTGAGGGGACAGGGGTGGGCACTGAAGCTTTCTTT. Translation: CASSPVEGTGVGTEAFF.

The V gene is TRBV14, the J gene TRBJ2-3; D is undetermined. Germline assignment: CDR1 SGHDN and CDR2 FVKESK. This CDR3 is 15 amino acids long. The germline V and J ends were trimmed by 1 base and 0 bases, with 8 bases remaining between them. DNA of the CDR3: TGTGCCAGCAGCCAAGTCTCCGGGAGCACAGATACGCAGTATTTT. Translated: CASSQVSGSTDTQYF. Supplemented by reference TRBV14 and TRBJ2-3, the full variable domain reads EAGVTQFPSHSVIEKGQTVTLRCDPISGHDNLYWYRRVMGKEIKFLLHFVKESKQDESGMPNNRFLAERTGGTYSTLKVQPAELEDSGVYFCASSQVSGSTDTQYFGPGTRLTVL.

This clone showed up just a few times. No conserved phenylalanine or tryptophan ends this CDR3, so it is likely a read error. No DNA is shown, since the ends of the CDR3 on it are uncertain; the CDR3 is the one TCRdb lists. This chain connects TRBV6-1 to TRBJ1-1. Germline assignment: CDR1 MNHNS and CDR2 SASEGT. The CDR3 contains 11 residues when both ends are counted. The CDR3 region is CASSEERPPWV.

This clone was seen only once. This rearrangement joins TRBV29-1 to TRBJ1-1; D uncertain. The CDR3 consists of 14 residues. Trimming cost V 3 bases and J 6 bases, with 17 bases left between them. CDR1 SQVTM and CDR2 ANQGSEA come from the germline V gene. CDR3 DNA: TGCAGCGTTGAGGTGACAAACTGGGTCCCTGAAGCTTTCTTT. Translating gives CSVEVTNWVPEAFF. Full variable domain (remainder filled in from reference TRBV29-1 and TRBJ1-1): SAVISQKPSRDICQRGTSLTIQCQVDSQVTMMFWYRQQPGQSLTLIATANQGSEATYESGFVIDKFPISRPNLTFSTLTVSNMSPEDSSIYLCSVEVTNWVPEAFFGQGTRLTVV.

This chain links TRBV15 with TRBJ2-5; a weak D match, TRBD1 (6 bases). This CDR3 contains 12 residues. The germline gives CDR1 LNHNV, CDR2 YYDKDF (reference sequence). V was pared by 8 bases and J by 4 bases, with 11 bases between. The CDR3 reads CATRAQGETQYF. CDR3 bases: TGTGCCACCCGGGCACAGGGAGAGACCCAGTACTTC.

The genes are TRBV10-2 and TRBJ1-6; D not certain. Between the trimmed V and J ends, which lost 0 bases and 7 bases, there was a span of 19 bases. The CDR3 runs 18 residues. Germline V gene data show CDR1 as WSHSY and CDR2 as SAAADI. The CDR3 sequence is CASSESWVGYTENSPLHF. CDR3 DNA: TGCGCCAGCAGTGAGTCGTGGGTGGGGTATACTGAAAATTCACCCCTCCACTTT.

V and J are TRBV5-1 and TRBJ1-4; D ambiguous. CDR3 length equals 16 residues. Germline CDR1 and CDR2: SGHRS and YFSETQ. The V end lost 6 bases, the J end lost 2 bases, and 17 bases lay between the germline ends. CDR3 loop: CASTQSGPGTNEKLFF. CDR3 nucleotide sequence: TGCGCCAGCACCCAGTCCGGACCGGGGACTAATGAAAAACTGTTTTTT.

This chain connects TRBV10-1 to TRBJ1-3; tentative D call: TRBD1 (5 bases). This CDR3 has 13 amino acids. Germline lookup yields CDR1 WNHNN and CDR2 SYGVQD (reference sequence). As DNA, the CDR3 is TGCTCCCCAGCTGGGGGGTCTGGAAACACCATATATTTT. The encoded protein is CSPAGGSGNTIYF.

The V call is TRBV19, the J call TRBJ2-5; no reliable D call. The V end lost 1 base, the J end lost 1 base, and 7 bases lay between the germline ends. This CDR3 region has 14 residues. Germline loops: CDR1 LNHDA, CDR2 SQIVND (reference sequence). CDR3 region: CASSIGAAQETQYF. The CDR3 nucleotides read TGTGCCAGTAGTATAGGGGCAGCCCAAGAGACCCAGTACTTC. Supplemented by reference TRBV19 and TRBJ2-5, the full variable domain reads DGGITQSPKYLFRKEGQNVTLSCEQNLNHDAMYWYRQDPGQGLRLIYYSQIVNDFQKGDIAEGYSVSREKKESFPLTVTSAQKNPTAFYLCASSIGAAQETQYFGPGTRLLVL.

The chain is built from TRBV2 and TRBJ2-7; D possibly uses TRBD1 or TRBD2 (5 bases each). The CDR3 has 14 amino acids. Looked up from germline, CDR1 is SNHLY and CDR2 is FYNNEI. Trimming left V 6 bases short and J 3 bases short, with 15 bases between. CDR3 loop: CASRSTAVHYEQYF. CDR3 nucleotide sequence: TGTGCCAGCAGGTCGACAGCGGTCCACTACGAGCAGTACTTC.

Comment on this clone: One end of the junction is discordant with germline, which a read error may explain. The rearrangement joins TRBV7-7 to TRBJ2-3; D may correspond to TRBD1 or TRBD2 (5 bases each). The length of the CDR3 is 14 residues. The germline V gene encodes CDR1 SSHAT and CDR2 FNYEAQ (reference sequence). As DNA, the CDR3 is TGTGCTAGCAGCCTCACCGGGACCACAGATACGCAGTATTTT. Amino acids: CASSLTGTTDTQYF.

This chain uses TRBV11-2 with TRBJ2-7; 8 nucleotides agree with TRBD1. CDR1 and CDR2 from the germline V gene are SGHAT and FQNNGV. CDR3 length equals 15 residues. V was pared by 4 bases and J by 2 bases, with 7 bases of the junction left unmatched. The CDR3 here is CASSSDRVTAYEQYF. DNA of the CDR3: TGTGCCAGCAGCTCGGACAGGGTTACGGCCTACGAGCAGTACTTC.

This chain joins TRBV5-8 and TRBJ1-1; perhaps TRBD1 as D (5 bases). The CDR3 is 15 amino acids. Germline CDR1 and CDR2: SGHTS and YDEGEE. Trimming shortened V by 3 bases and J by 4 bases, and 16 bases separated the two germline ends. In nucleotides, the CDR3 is TGTGCCAGCAGCTGGGGCCGGGTGAGGGGCACTGAAGCTTTCTTT. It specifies CASSWGRVRGTEAFF.

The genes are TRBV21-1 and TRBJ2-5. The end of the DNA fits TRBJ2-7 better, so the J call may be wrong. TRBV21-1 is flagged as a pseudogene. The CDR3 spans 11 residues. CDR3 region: CASSRGYEQYF. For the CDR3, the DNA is TGTGCCAGCAGCAGGGGGTACGAGCAGTACTTC.

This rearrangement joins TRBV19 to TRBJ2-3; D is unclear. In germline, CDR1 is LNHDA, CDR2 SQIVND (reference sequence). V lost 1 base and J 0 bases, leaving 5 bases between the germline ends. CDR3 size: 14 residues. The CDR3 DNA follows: TGTGCCAGTAGTATAGGTCTAAGCACAGATACGCAGTATTTT. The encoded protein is CASSIGLSTDTQYF.

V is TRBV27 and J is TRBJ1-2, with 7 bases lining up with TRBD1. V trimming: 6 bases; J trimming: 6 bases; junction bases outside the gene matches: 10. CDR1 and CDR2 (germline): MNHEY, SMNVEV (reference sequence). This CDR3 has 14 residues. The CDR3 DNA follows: TGTGCCAGCAGCCCGAGGGGGCTGAAGAATGGCTACACCTTC. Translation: CASSPRGLKNGYTF.

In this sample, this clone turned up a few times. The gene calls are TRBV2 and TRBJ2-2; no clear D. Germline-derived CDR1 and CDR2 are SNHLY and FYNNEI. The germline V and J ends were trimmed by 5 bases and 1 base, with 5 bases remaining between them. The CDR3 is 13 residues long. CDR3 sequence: CASSRQNTGELFF. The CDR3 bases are TGTGCCAGCAGTAGACAGAACACCGGGGAGCTGTTTTTT.

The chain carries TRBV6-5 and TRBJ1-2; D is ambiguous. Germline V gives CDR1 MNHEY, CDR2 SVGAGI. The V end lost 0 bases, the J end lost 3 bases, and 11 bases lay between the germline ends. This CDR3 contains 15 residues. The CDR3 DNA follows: TGTGCCAGCAGTTACTCTTCCCCCCTTGACTATGGCTACACCTTC. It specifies CASSYSSPLDYGYTF.

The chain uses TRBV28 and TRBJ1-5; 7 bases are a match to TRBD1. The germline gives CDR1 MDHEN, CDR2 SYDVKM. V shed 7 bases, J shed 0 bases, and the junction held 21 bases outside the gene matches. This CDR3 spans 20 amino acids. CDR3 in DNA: TGTGCCAGCATCGACAGAGGGGGCGTCGGGCGCGGGTATAGCAATCAGCCCCAGCATTTT. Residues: CASIDRGGVGRGYSNQPQHF.

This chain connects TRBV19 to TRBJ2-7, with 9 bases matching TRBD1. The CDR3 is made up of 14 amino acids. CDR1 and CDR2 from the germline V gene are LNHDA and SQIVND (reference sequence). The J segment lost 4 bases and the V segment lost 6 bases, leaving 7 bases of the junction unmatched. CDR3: CASRETGTGYEQYF. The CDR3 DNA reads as TGTGCCAGTAGGGAAACCGGGACAGGGTACGAGCAGTACTTC.

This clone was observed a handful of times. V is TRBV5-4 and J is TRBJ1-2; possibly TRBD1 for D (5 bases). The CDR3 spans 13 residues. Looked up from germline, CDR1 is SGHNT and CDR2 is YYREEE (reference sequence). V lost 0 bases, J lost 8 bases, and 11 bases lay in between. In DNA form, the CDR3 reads TGTGCCAGCAGCTTGGAGTCCGGGGACGGCTACACCTTC. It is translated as CASSLESGDGYTF.